The 21 T cell receptor beta chains below were found in one sample sequenced in a study of shared T cell receptors in the human thymus (dated by TCRdb to the early 2020s). The library was made by the immunoSEQ multiplex PCR assay. Held by TCRdb, this immuneACCESS table contains in-frame sequences only and omits some clones. Under half of the omission traces to an unresolved V gene where checked; the cause of the rest is unknown. Here the sample has about 660,000 clones; about 87% occur a single time. The top ten hold roughly 0.0089% of the sample. These same records also appear under a second study, on human thymus T cells.

Source material: thymocytes. The receptor set was obtained from a boy less than two years old with a congenital heart defect. Donor details come from another sample of the same person, matched by shared clones.

This chain joins TRBV4-3 and TRBJ2-2; possible D gene TRBD2, 6 bases. V lost 1 base to trimming and J lost 2 bases, with 14 bases between them. Germline CDR1 LGHNA, CDR2 YSLEER. CDR3 length equals 17 residues. The CDR3 nucleotides read TGCGCCAGCAGCCAAGCTTACGGGACTCACAACACCGGGGAGCTGTTTTTT. Translation: CASSQAYGTHNTGELFF.

The V and J genes are TRBV9 and TRBJ1-3, with D perhaps matching TRBD1 (5 bases). The CDR3 is 14 residues long. V was shortened by 0 bases and J by 4 bases, with 8 bases between the two germline ends. From germline, CDR1 is SGDLS and CDR2 YYNGEE. CDR3 region: CASSVESGGNTIYF. CDR3 nucleotides: TGTGCCAGCAGCGTAGAATCAGGGGGAAACACCATATATTTT. Drawing the rest from reference TRBV9 and TRBJ1-3, the complete variable domain is DSGVTQTPKHLITATGQRVTLRCSPRSGDLSVYWYQQSLDQGLQFLIQYYNGEERAKGNILERFSAQQFPDLHSELNLSSLELGDSALYFCASSVESGGNTIYFGEGSWLTVV.

The chain is built from TRBV25-1 and TRBJ2-1; TRBD1 might be the D (6 bases). Germline values: CDR1 MGHDK, CDR2 SYGVNS. The CDR3 contains 12 residues. V lost 3 bases, J lost 10 bases, and 10 bases lay in between. For the CDR3, the DNA is TGTGCCAGCAGTGAGGCAGGGGTAGAGCAGTTCTTC. As protein: CASSEAGVEQFF. Full variable domain (outside the CDR3, taken from reference TRBV25-1 and TRBJ2-1): EADIYQTPRYLVIGTGKKITLECSQTMGHDKMYWYQQDPGMELHLIHYSYGVNSTEKGDLSSESTVSRIRTEHFPLTLESARPSHTSQYLCASSEAGVEQFFGPGTRLTVL.

This sequence joins TRBV4-1 and TRBJ2-3; tentatively, D is TRBD2 (5 bases). Between the trimmed V and J ends, which lost 0 bases and 0 bases, there was a span of 16 bases. This CDR3 has 18 amino acids. In germline, CDR1 is MGHRA, CDR2 YSYEKL. The CDR3 protein is CASSQDLPGSSSTDTQYF. The CDR3 nucleotides read TGCGCCAGCAGCCAAGATCTGCCGGGGTCTTCCAGCACAGATACGCAGTATTTT.

J is TRBJ2-2 and V is TRBV19; 15 positions match TRBD2. The CDR3 totals 17 residues. V gave up 8 bases and J gave up 3 bases; unmatched junction bases: 7. The germline CDR1 and CDR2 sequences are LNHDA and SQIVND (reference sequence). CDR3 bases: TGTGCCAGTTTGGGACTAGCGGGGGGATGGGACACCGGGGAGCTGTTTTTT. This encodes CASLGLAGGWDTGELFF.

About this clone: The germline gene is not matched at one end of the junction; a read error may be the cause. This sample also contains other DNA sequences that code for the same CDR3. This chain connects TRBV27 to TRBJ1-6; 8 bases match TRBD1. Germline CDR1 MNHEY, CDR2 SMNVEV (reference sequence). The CDR3 runs 16 residues. The CDR3 sequence: CASSPDRGSYNSPLHF. The CDR3 DNA is TGTGCCAGCAGTCCCGACAGGGGCTCCTATAATTCCCCCCTCCACTTT.

The V and J genes are TRBV19 and TRBJ2-6; D is perhaps TRBD1 (6 bases). V gave up 6 bases and J gave up 0 bases, with 12 bases separating them. The CDR3 length is 16 residues. Germline CDR1 is LNHDA and CDR2 is SQIVND (reference sequence). The CDR3 loop is CASSEQGPSGANVLTF. In nucleotides, the CDR3 is TGTGCCAGTAGCGAACAGGGACCCTCTGGGGCCAACGTCCTGACTTTC. Drawing the rest from reference TRBV19 and TRBJ2-6, the complete variable domain is DGGITQSPKYLFRKEGQNVTLSCEQNLNHDAMYWYRQDPGQGLRLIYYSQIVNDFQKGDIAEGYSVSREKKESFPLTVTSAQKNPTAFYLCASSEQGPSGANVLTFGAGSRLTVL.

The V call is TRBV30, the J call TRBJ2-3; D is unclear. The CDR3 contains 14 residues. V lost 0 bases to trimming and J lost 2 bases, with 9 bases between them. From germline, CDR1 is GTSNPN and CDR2 SVGIG (reference sequence). The CDR3 sequence is CAWSVAANTDTQYF. CDR3 nucleotide sequence: TGTGCCTGGAGTGTGGCGGCTAACACAGATACGCAGTATTTT.

This chain uses TRBV4-1 with TRBJ2-1; D gene uncertain. Germline values: CDR1 MGHRA, CDR2 YSYEKL. Trimming took off 3 bases at V and 8 bases at J, with 8 bases between the two ends. The CDR3 is 12 residues long. CDR3: CASSHPFDEQFF. The CDR3 DNA reads TGCGCCAGCAGCCACCCTTTTGATGAGCAGTTCTTC.

The chain joins TRBV4-1 to TRBJ2-2; tentatively, D is TRBD1 (7 bases). This CDR3 is 15 amino acids long. Trimming pared 0 bases from V and 6 bases from J, leaving 11 bases between. Germline assignment: CDR1 MGHRA and CDR2 YSYEKL. The CDR3 DNA reads TGCGCCAGCAGCCAAGAGTGGAGGGGGCCCGGGGAGCTGTTTTTT. The encoded protein is CASSQEWRGPGELFF.

V gene TRBV5-1 combines with J gene TRBJ1-5, with 8 nucleotides matching TRBD1. Germline CDR1 and CDR2: SGHRS and YFSETQ. The length of the CDR3 is 17 residues. The V segment lost 0 bases and the J segment 2 bases; nucleotides outside the gene matches: 7. The CDR3 nucleotides are TGCGCCAGCAGCTTGGCTCCGACAGGGGAGGGCAATCAGCCCCAGCATTTT. Protein product: CASSLAPTGEGNQPQHF.

V and J are TRBV28 and TRBJ2-2; 10 nucleotides match TRBD2. The ends lost 1 base at V and 5 bases at J; junction bases unmatched: 7. The germline V gene has CDR1 MDHEN and CDR2 SYDVKM. This CDR3 has 17 amino acids. This chain's CDR3 is CASSLLPLAGKTGELFF. The CDR3 DNA reads TGTGCCAGCAGTTTATTACCACTAGCGGGAAAGACCGGGGAGCTGTTTTTT.

The chain combines TRBV5-8 with TRBJ2-7, with 10 bases lining up with TRBD2. The CDR3 contains 18 residues. V lost 6 bases and J lost 0; bases outside the gene matches: 15. Germline V gene sequence: CDR1 SGHTS, CDR2 YDEGEE. The chain's CDR3 is CASTPRTSGGITSYEQYF. For the CDR3, the DNA is TGTGCCAGCACCCCCAGGACTAGCGGAGGGATCACCTCCTACGAGCAGTACTTC.

The chain employs TRBV4-3 and TRBJ2-5, with TRBD1 matching 9 bases. Unmatched junction bases numbered 9, after V lost 2 bases and J lost 2 bases. The CDR3 is 17 residues long. CDR1 and CDR2 (germline): LGHNA, YSLEER. The CDR3 sequence: CASSQYRDREIQETQYF. CDR3 bases: TGCGCCAGCAGCCAATACAGGGACAGGGAGATACAAGAGACCCAGTACTTC.

V is TRBV7-2 and J is TRBJ1-2, with 9 bases fitting TRBD1. This CDR3 spans 16 amino acids. V was pared by 5 bases and J by 3 bases, with 10 bases of the junction left unmatched. CDR1 is SGHTA and CDR2 is FQGNSA in the germline V gene. CDR3 amino acids: CASSPTERDRDYGYTF. The DNA of the CDR3 is TGTGCCAGCAGCCCAACGGAAAGGGACAGGGACTATGGCTACACCTTC.

CDR3 protein: CASSSFPRRGIGGYTF. The CDR3 nucleotides read TGTGCCAGCAGTAGTTTCCCCCGGCGCGGTATCGGTGGCTACACCTTC. The chain recombines TRBV28 with TRBJ1-2; D gene uncertain. The germline gives CDR1 MDHEN, CDR2 SYDVKM. The CDR3 spans 16 residues. The V end lost 5 bases, the J end lost 7 bases, and 23 bases lay between the germline ends.

This clone was seen only once. The gene calls are TRBV19 and TRBJ1-5; D gene ambiguous. Deletions cut 4 bases from V and 0 bases from J, with 13 bases between. The CDR3 totals 16 residues. The V gene's germline CDR1 is LNHDA and CDR2 SQIVND (reference sequence). The CDR3, as DNA: TGTGCCAGTAGTAAAGCGGACGGAAATAGCAATCAGCCCCAGCATTTT. Residues: CASSKADGNSNQPQHF.

This rearrangement joins TRBV5-1 to TRBJ1-5; the D gene is possibly TRBD1 (5 bases). V was clipped by 0 bases and J by 7 bases, with 11 bases between them. Germline loops: CDR1 SGHRS, CDR2 YFSETQ. This CDR3 has 14 amino acids. CDR3 protein: CASSLDRSGQPQHF. The CDR3, as DNA: TGCGCCAGCAGCTTGGACCGCTCAGGGCAGCCCCAGCATTTT.

This clone turned up a few times. J is TRBJ2-3 and V is TRBV10-1, with D unclear. The length of the CDR3 is 14 residues. Germline CDR1 reads WNHNN; CDR2 reads SYGVQD (reference sequence). The ends were cut back, 4 bases at V and 6 bases at J, with 14 bases in the middle. The CDR3 spells CASSGVPKSDTQYF. For the CDR3, the DNA is TGCGCCAGCAGTGGAGTTCCCAAGTCGGATACGCAGTATTTT.

The V gene is TRBV19, the J gene TRBJ1-5; no definite D call. The CDR3 extends over 17 amino acids. Germline V gene data show CDR1 as LNHDA and CDR2 as SQIVND (reference sequence). Trimming removed 3 bases at V and 0 bases at J, with 15 bases between. The DNA for the CDR3 is TGTGCCAGTAGTATCGACACATTGCCCAATAGCAATCAGCCCCAGCATTTT. This encodes CASSIDTLPNSNQPQHF.

The V call is TRBV4-3, the J call TRBJ2-7; TRBD2 matches 10 bases. The ends lost 0 bases at V and 5 bases at J; junction bases unmatched: 7. Germline V gene lookup returns CDR1 LGHNA and CDR2 YSLEER. This CDR3 is built from 16 residues. This chain's CDR3 is CASSQDRLAGVDEQYF. For the CDR3, the DNA is TGCGCCAGCAGCCAAGATCGTCTAGCGGGGGTAGACGAGCAGTACTTC.